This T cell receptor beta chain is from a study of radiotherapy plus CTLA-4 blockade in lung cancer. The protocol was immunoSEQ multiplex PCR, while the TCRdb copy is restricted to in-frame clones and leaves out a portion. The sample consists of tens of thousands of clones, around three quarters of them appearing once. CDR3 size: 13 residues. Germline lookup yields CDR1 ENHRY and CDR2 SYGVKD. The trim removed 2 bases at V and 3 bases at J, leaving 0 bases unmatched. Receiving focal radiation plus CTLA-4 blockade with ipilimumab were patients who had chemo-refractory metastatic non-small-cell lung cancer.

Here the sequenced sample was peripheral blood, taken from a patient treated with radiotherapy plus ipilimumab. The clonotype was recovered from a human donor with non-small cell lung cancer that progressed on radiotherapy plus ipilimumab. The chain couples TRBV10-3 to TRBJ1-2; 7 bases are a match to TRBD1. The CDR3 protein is CAISETGDYGYTF. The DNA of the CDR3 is TGTGCCATCAGTGAGACAGGGGACTATGGCTACACCTTC.